Reported below is one T cell receptor beta chain. Its antigen is not identified. CDR3 length: 14 amino acids. The V end was cut by 2 bases, the J end by 7 bases, with 14 bases between. Total RNA, at least 6 micrograms per sample, came from PBMCs. With a J-beta primer mix and a sample-barcoded 5' primer, a second PCR ran about 6 to 11 cycles. TCRdb itself ran the 5' RACE reads through MiXCR, one entry per CDR3 protein. This sample yields roughly 1.5 million distinct CDR3 sequences, of which less than 45% are seen a single time; around 4% belongs to the top ten. This entry belongs to a study of blood T cells in healthy people across ages. General observations from the study: Any changes in expanded clonotypes were possibly confounded, as donor CMV status remained unknown. Leaving the PBMCs unsorted stopped any conclusive comparison of naive versus antigen-experienced cells.

This TCR came from a woman under 30 in good health. Sequencing was done on a sample of blood. V and J are TRBV12-3 or TRBV12-4 and TRBJ1-2; D not resolved. The CDR3 sequence: CASSLPSGARGYTF. The CDR3 DNA follows: TGTGCCAGCAGTTTACCCTCAGGAGCACGTGGCTACACCTTC.